This TCR beta chain emerged from a study of CD8+CD57+ T cells in acquired aplastic anemia. This clonotype was detected many times. Between the trimmed V and J ends, which lost 0 bases and 8 bases, there was a span of 7 bases. CDR1 and CDR2 from the germline V gene are SGHAT and FQNNGV. This CDR3 contains 13 residues. The TCR beta profiling, which covered VDJ combination and CDR3 sequence, was carried out using genomic DNA as the template. TCRdb passed the reads through MiXCR, listing each CDR3 protein once. Of approximately 170,000 distinct CDR3 sequences listed, approximately 49% are singletons. The sequence was collected from a human donor in good health, serving as a control. The sequenced sample was sorted CD4+, CD8+, or CD8+CD57+ T cells (not recorded which) from PBMCs. The chain is built from TRBV11-2 and TRBJ1-4; no firm D call. The CDR3 DNA reads as TGTGCCAGCAGCTTAGATCAGGAGGAAAAACTGTTTTTT. It codes for CASSLDQEEKLFF.